This T cell receptor (beta chain) was sequenced during a study of T cell changes during pregnancy in multiple sclerosis. The CDR3 runs 14 residues. Per germline, CDR1 MDHEN and CDR2 SYDVKM. Assay used: immunoSEQ multiplex PCR; TCRdb lists only in-frame clones, some missing. Seen here are approximately 60,000 clones, around nine tenths observed once, and the top ten hold about 5.7%. The clonotype originates from a human donor whose cells served as feeder cells for cultures in a pregnancy study. What was sequenced was peripheral blood from another person, used as feeder cells. The V gene is TRBV28, the J gene TRBJ2-7, with D possibly TRBD2 on 6 matching bases. The CDR3 sequence: CADRGIREIYEQYF. In DNA form, the CDR3 reads TGTGCTGACCGGGGGATTCGGGAGATCTACGAGCAGTACTTC.